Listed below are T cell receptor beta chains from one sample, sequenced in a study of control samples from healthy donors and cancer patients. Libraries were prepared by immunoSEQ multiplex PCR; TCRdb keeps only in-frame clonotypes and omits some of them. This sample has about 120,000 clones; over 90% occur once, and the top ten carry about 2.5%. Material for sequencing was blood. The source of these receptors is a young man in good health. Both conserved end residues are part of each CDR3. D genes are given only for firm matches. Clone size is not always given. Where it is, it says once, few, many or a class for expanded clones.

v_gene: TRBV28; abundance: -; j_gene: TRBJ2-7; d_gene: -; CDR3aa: CASSSTIPGGGGEQYF; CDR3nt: TGTGCCAGCAGTTCGACCATCCCAGGGGGGGGCGGGGAGCAGTACTTC
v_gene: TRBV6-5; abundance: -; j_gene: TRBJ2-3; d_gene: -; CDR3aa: CASTQGPLPYF; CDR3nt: TGTGCCAGCACCCAGGGGCCACTCCCGTATTTT
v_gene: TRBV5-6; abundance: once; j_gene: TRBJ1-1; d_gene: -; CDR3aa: CASSFNSKGEAFF; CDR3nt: TGTGCCAGCAGCTTTAACAGTAAGGGTGAAGCTTTCTTT
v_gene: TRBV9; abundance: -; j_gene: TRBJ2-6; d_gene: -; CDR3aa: CASSAVARFSGANVLTF; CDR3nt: TGTGCCAGCAGCGCCGTCGCTAGGTTCTCTGGGGCCAACGTCCTGACTTTC
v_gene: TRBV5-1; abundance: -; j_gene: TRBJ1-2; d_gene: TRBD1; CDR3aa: CASSLGQGHYGYTF; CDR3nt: TGCGCCAGCAGCCTGGGACAGGGGCACTATGGCTACACCTTC
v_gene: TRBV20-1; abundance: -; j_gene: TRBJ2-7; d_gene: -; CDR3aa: CSASLRGEQYF; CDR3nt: TGCAGTGCTAGTTTACGAGGCGAGCAGTACTTC
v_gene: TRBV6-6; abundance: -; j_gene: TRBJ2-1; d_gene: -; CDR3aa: CASSLDRVSEQFF; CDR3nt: TGTGCCAGCAGTCTTGACCGGGTCAGTGAGCAGTTCTTC
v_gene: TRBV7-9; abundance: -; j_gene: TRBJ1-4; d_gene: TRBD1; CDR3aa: CASSPGGQGATNEKLFF; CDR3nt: TGTGCCAGCTCCCCCGGGGGACAGGGCGCAACTAATGAAAAACTGTTTTTT
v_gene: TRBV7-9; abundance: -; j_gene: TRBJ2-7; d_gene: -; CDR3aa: CASSLEGPYEQYF; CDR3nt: TGTGCCAGCAGCTTGGAGGGGCCCTACGAGCAGTACTTC
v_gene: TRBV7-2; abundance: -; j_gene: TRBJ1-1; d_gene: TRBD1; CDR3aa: CASSLGTGNTEAFF; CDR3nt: TGTGCCAGCAGCCTCGGGACAGGGAACACTGAAGCTTTCTTT
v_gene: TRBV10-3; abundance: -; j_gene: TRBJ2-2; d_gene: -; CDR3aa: CAISETGIANTGELFF; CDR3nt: TGTGCCATCAGTGAAACAGGGATCGCGAACACCGGGGAGCTGTTTTTT
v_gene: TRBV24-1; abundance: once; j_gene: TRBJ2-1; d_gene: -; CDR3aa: CATSDLGTDEQFF; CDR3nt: TGTGCCACCAGTGATTTAGGGACGGATGAGCAGTTCTTC
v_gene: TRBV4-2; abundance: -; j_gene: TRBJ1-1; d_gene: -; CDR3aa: CASSQDRSAGRLDTEAFF; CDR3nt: TGTGCCAGCAGCCAAGATAGGTCGGCAGGGAGGCTGGACACTGAAGCTTTCTTT
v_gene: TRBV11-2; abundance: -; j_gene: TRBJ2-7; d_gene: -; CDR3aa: CASSLDDGFAEQYF; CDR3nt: TGTGCCAGCAGCTTAGACGACGGGTTCGCCGAGCAGTACTTC
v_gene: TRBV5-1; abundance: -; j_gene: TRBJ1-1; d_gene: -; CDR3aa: CASSFQGTIDTEAFF; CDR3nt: TGCGCCAGCAGCTTTCAGGGTACGATTGACACTGAAGCTTTCTTT
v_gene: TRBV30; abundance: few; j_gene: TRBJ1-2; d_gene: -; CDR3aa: CAWSVTGTPNYGYTF; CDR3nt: TGTGCCTGGAGTGTGACCGGGACACCGAACTATGGCTACACCTTC
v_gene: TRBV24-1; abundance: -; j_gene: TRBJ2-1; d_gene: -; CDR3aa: CATSDFPKDRYYNEQFF; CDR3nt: TGTGCCACCAGTGATTTCCCTAAGGACAGATATTACAATGAGCAGTTCTTC
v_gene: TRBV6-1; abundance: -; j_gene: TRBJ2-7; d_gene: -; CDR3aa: CASSGNREGGYYEQYF; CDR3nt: TGTGCCAGCAGTGGCAACAGGGAAGGGGGATATTACGAGCAGTACTTC
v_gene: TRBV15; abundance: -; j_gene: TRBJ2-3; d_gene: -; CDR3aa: CATSREGTASTDTQYF; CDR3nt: TGTGCCACCAGCAGAGAGGGTACAGCCTCCACAGATACGCAGTATTTT
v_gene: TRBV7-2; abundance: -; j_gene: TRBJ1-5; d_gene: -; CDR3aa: CASSASYGNQPQHF; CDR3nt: TGTGCCAGCAGCGCCTCGTACGGAAATCAGCCCCAGCATTTT
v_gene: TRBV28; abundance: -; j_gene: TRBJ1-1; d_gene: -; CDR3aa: CASSRLSGMDTEAFF; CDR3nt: TGTGCCAGCAGTCGTCTATCGGGGATGGACACTGAAGCTTTCTTT
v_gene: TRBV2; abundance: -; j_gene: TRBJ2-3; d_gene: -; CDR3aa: CASGQGWTDTQYF; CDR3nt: TGTGCCAGCGGGCAGGGGTGGACAGATACGCAGTATTTT
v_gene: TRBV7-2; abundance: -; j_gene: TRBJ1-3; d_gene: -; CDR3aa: CASSLTSGNSGNTIYF; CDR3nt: TGTGCCAGCAGCTTAACATCCGGAAACTCTGGAAACACCATATATTTT
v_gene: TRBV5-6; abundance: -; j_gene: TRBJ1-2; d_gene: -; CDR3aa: CASSLAAGGNYGYTF; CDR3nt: TGTGCCAGCAGCTTGGCCGCTGGAGGTAACTATGGCTACACCTTC
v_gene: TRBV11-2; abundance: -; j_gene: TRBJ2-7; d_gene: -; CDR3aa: CASSLTSGLGYEQYF; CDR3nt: TGTGCCAGCAGCTTAACAAGTGGGTTGGGCTACGAGCAGTACTTC
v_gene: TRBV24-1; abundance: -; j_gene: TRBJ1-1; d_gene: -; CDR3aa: CATSAEGAEAFF; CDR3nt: TGTGCCACCAGTGCCGAGGGGGCTGAAGCTTTCTTT
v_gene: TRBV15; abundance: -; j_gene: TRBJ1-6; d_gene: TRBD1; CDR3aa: CATSAETGGWRSSPLHF; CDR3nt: TGTGCCACCAGCGCCGAGACAGGGGGCTGGAGGAGTTCACCCCTCCACTTT
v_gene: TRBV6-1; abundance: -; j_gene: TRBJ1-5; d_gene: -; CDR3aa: CASSDSGRPQHF; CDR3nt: TGTGCCAGCAGTGATAGCGGGAGACCCCAGCATTTT
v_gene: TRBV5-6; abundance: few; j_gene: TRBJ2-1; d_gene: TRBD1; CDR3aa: CASEGAKPYNEQFF; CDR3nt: TGTGCCAGCGAGGGGGCGAAACCCTACAATGAGCAGTTCTTC
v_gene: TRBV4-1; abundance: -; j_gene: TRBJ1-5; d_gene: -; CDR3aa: CASSQDRGGSQPQHF; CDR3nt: TGCGCCAGCAGCCAAGATCGGGGGGGGAGCCAGCCCCAGCATTTT
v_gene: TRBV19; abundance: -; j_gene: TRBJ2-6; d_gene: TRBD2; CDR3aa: CASAPGGSGANVLTF; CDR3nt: TGTGCCAGTGCACCGGGGGGCTCTGGGGCCAACGTCCTGACTTTC
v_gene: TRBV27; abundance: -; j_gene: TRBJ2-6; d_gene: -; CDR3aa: CASSLIGPGANVLTF; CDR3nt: TGTGCCAGCAGTTTAATCGGGCCTGGGGCCAACGTCCTGACTTTC
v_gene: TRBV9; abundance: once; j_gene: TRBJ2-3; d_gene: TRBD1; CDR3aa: CASSVGRTGVTDTQYF; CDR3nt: TGTGCCAGCAGCGTTGGAAGGACAGGGGTAACCGATACGCAGTATTTT
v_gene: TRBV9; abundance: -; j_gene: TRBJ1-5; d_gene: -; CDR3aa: CASTPGQGRDQPQHF; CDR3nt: TGTGCCAGCACCCCAGGGCAGGGCCGGGATCAGCCCCAGCATTTT
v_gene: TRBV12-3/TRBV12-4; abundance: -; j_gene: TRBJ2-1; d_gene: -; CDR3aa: CASSLGYNEQFF; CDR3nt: TGTGCCAGCAGTTTAGGGTACAATGAGCAGTTCTTC
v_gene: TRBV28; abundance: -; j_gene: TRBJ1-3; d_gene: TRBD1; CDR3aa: CASNRGLRNTIYF; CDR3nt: TGTGCCAGTAACAGGGGGCTGCGGAACACCATATATTTT
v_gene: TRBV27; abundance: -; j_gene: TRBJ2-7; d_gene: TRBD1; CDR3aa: CASSPGQGREQYF; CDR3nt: TGTGCCAGCAGTCCCGGACAGGGGAGAGAGCAGTACTTC
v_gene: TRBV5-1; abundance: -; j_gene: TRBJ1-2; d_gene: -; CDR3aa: CASRTSGGSAYGYTF; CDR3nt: TGCGCCAGCAGGACTTCCGGGGGGTCGGCCTATGGCTACACCTTC
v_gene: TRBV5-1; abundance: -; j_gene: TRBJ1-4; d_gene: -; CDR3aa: CASSSGGKDEKLFF; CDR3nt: TGCGCCAGCAGCTCTGGGGGGAAGGATGAAAAACTGTTTTTT
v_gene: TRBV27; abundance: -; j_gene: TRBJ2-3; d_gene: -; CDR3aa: CASSLSRDSVDTQYF; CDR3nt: TGTGCCAGCAGTTTAAGCAGGGATAGCGTAGATACGCAGTATTTT